A single sample is the source of the 16 T cell receptor beta chains below, sequenced in a study of cytomegalovirus exposure and HLA in healthy donors. Researchers ran the PCR with 60 Vbeta and 13 Jbeta primers. Libraries were prepared by immunoSEQ multiplex PCR; TCRdb keeps only in-frame clonotypes and omits some of them. The data contain around 150,000 clones, 70% to 90% of them seen just once; the ten biggest clones take up under 0.95%. Sequencing was carried out using PBMCs. These receptors all stem from a woman aged 25-40 years in good health and CMV-seronegative.

V gene TRBV7-2 combines with J gene TRBJ2-2; 8 bases are shared with TRBD2. CDR3 length equals 16 residues. Germline lookup yields CDR1 SGHTA and CDR2 FQGNSA. V was clipped by 6 bases and J by 7 bases; unmatched bases: 13. The CDR3 DNA sequence: TGTGCCAGCAGATCCCGACGGACTAGCCCCATCGGGGAGCTGTTTTTT. Its protein is CASRSRRTSPIGELFF.

The rearrangement links TRBV10-3 to TRBJ1-1; D not resolved. The CDR3 has 14 amino acids. Trimming shortened V by 2 bases and J by 6 bases, and 13 bases separated the two germline ends. Germline lookup yields CDR1 ENHRY and CDR2 SYGVKD. The DNA for the CDR3 is TGTGCCATCAGTGAGGGCCACGGAGTCGCTGAAGCTTTCTTT. Residues: CAISEGHGVAEAFF.

This clone has a single count. CDR3 residues: CASGQGRQGYTF. The CDR3 DNA reads as TGTGCCTCCGGGCAGGGTCGACAAGGCTACACCTTC. The chain uses TRBV19 and TRBJ1-2; a possible D gene is TRBD1 (5 bases). V lost 11 bases to trimming and J lost 8 bases, with 18 bases between them. This CDR3 comprises 12 residues. The germline V gene encodes CDR1 LNHDA and CDR2 SQIVND (reference sequence).

The chain carries TRBV27 and TRBJ2-5; D unresolved. Germline V gene data show CDR1 as MNHEY and CDR2 as SMNVEV (reference sequence). CDR3 length: 12 amino acids. V was shortened by 6 bases and J by 6 bases, with 11 bases between the two germline ends. For the CDR3, the DNA is TGTGCCAGCAGGAGCCCTTCGAAGACCCAGTACTTC. It codes for CASRSPSKTQYF.

The chain has TRBV25-1 and TRBJ2-3, with D perhaps TRBD2 (6 bases). CDR1 and CDR2 from the germline V gene are MGHDK and SYGVNS. The CDR3 extends over 17 amino acids. Trimming took off 6 bases at V and 0 bases at J, with 19 bases between the two ends. The CDR3 region is CASSLRGSGPSTDTQYF. Written as DNA, the CDR3 is TGTGCCAGCAGCCTCCGGGGTAGCGGTCCAAGCACAGATACGCAGTATTTT.

This clone was found a few times. CDR3 residues: CASSPRLAGGSDTQYF. In DNA form, the CDR3 reads TGTGCCAGCAGCCCGAGACTAGCGGGGGGTTCAGATACGCAGTATTTT. V and J are TRBV7-6 and TRBJ2-3, with 13 bases aligning to TRBD2. The CDR3 spans 16 residues. Germline V gene lookup returns CDR1 SGHVS and CDR2 FNYEAQ. V shed 5 bases and J 4 bases; nucleotides not matched to a gene: 6.

The rearrangement uses TRBV2 and TRBJ1-2; D call uncertain. Trimming took 1 base from V and 2 from J, leaving 11 bases between them. Germline V lookup: CDR1 SNHLY, CDR2 FYNNEI. The length of the CDR3 is 15 residues. This CDR3 reads CASSEEGGRNYGYTF. The CDR3 DNA is TGTGCCAGCAGTGAAGAGGGAGGGCGCAACTATGGCTACACCTTC.

The gene calls are TRBV14 and TRBJ2-1; 8 nucleotides align to TRBD1. Germline V gene data show CDR1 as SGHDN and CDR2 as FVKESK. V lost 2 bases and J lost 6; bases outside the gene matches: 6. The CDR3 has 15 residues. In nucleotides, the CDR3 is TGTGCCAGCAGCCAAACAGGGGGAGCGGGCAATGAGCAGTTCTTC. Translation gives CASSQTGGAGNEQFF.

The chain carries TRBV9 and TRBJ1-3; D unclear. Trimming removed 2 bases from V and 4 bases from J, with 13 bases in between. The CDR3 spans 15 residues. CDR1 SGDLS and CDR2 YYNGEE come from the germline V gene. The CDR3 nucleotides read TGTGCCAGCAGCGTTGGAGGCCCCGGGGGAAACACCATATATTTT. It codes for CASSVGGPGGNTIYF.

The chain couples TRBV6-5 to TRBJ2-1; D assignment may be TRBD1 or TRBD2 (5 bases each). CDR1 and CDR2 (germline): MNHEY, SVGAGI. The CDR3 length is 14 residues. V gave up 6 bases and J gave up 2 bases, with 11 bases separating them. CDR3 sequence reads: CASRYGAPYNEQFF. DNA for the CDR3: TGTGCCAGCAGATACGGGGCTCCCTACAATGAGCAGTTCTTC.

The chain has TRBV7-9 and TRBJ2-1, with 8 bases lining up with TRBD2. Looked up from germline, CDR1 is SEHNR and CDR2 is FQNEAQ (reference sequence). V lost 7 bases to trimming and J lost 3 bases; unmatched junction nucleotides: 11. The CDR3 spans 16 residues. The CDR3 nucleotides read TGTGCCAGCATCGCGGGAGGCGGGAGGCTCTACAATGAGCAGTTCTTC. The encoded protein is CASIAGGGRLYNEQFF. The full variable domain, with the rest looked up from reference TRBV7-9 and TRBJ2-1, is DTGVSQNPRHKITKRGQNVTFRCDPISEHNRLYWYRQTLGQGPEFLTYFQNEAQLEKSRLLSDRFSAERPKGSFSTLEIQRTEQGDSAMYLCASIAGGGRLYNEQFFGPGTRLTVL.

This clone was counted once. V usage is TRBV19 and J usage is TRBJ2-5; the D gene is possibly TRBD2 (7 bases). Between the trimmed V and J ends, which lost 7 bases and 5 bases, there was a span of 11 bases. The CDR3 is 12 residues long. Germline V gives CDR1 LNHDA, CDR2 SQIVND (reference sequence). The CDR3: CASTGGSETQYF. CDR3 nucleotides: TGTGCCAGTACGGGGGGCTCGGAGACCCAGTACTTC.

V and J are TRBV28 and TRBJ2-1; D remains ambiguous. Germline V gene data show CDR1 as MDHEN and CDR2 as SYDVKM. Deletions cut 2 bases from V and 4 bases from J, with 9 bases between. The CDR3 runs to 14 residues. This CDR3 reads CASSLGPRYNEQFF. The CDR3 DNA sequence: TGTGCCAGCAGTTTAGGTCCCCGGTACAATGAGCAGTTCTTC.

V usage is TRBV18 and J usage is TRBJ1-4; D may be TRBD1 (6 bases). Per germline, CDR1 KGHSH and CDR2 LQKENI. CDR3 length equals 14 residues. Trimming removed 3 bases from V and 2 bases from J, with 7 bases in between. This CDR3 reads CASSPDSTNEKLFF. CDR3 coding DNA: TGTGCCAGCTCACCGGACAGTACTAATGAAAAACTGTTTTTT. The complete variable domain, with remaining parts taken from reference TRBV18 and TRBJ1-4, reads NAGVMQNPRHLVRRRGQEARLRCSPMKGHSHVYWYRQLPEEGLKFMVYLQKENIIDESGMPKERFSAEFPKEGPSILRIQQVVRGDSAAYFCASSPDSTNEKLFFGSGTQLSVL.

The chain couples TRBV2 to TRBJ1-1; perhaps TRBD1 as D (5 bases). The ends were cut back, 7 bases at V and 5 bases at J, with 20 bases in the middle. CDR1 SNHLY and CDR2 FYNNEI come from the germline V gene. The CDR3 covers 15 residues. The CDR3 reads CASKHRFIVRTEAFF. CDR3 coding DNA: TGTGCCAGCAAGCACAGGTTCATAGTAAGGACTGAAGCTTTCTTT. Variable domain in full (rest from reference TRBV2 and TRBJ1-1): EPEVTQTPSHQVTQMGQEVILRCVPISNHLYFYWYRQILGQKVEFLVSFYNNEISEKSEIFDDQFSVERPDGSNFTLKIRSTKLEDSAMYFCASKHRFIVRTEAFFGQGTRLTVV.

This chain uses TRBV27 with TRBJ2-2; 9 bases align to TRBD1. The J segment lost 4 bases and the V segment lost 3 bases, leaving 3 bases of the junction unmatched. Germline V CDR1 and CDR2: MNHEY, SMNVEV (reference sequence). The CDR3 is 15 residues long. In DNA form, the CDR3 reads TGTGCCAGCAGTTTGACAGGGGGTCCCACCGGGGAGCTGTTTTTT. It yields the protein CASSLTGGPTGELFF.